The 17 T cell receptor beta chains reported below all come from one sample, sequenced in a study of patients and donors after allogeneic stem cell transplantation. Using its own MiXCR run on the RT-PCR reads, TCRdb lists one record per CDR3 protein. The top ten clones hold 5% to 7.5% of a sample with roughly 940,000 distinct CDR3 sequences, 18% of them seen once. Sequencing was done on a sample of blood, either unsorted or a sorted T cell fraction (not recorded which). The receptors originated from a human donor who was either an allogeneic HSCT recipient or a stem cell or donor lymphocyte infusion donor (not recorded which). It is not recorded whose cells these are; they may come from a transplant donor.

The rearrangement links TRBV12-3 or TRBV12-4 to TRBJ1-1; D possibly corresponds to TRBD1 (5 bases). This CDR3 has 16 amino acids. V gave up 1 base and J gave up 4 bases, with 16 bases separating them. The chain's CDR3 is CASSLGSGFGVTEAFF. In DNA, the CDR3 is TGTGCCAGCAGTTTAGGGTCAGGGTTCGGGGTCACTGAAGCTTTCTTT.

The chain has TRBV18 and TRBJ2-1; possible D gene TRBD2, 6 bases. Trimming cost V 4 bases and J 4 bases, with 14 bases left between them. This CDR3 has 15 residues. Germline V gene lookup returns CDR1 KGHSH and CDR2 LQKENI. The CDR3 spells CASSLRLGSYNEQFF. The DNA of the CDR3 is TGTGCCAGCTCACTACGACTAGGGAGTTACAATGAGCAGTTCTTC.

This clonotype turned up a few times. The J gene is TRBJ2-3, the V gene TRBV20-1; D assignment may be TRBD1 or TRBD2 (5 bases each). The CDR3 sequence is 16 residues long. Trimming removed 2 bases from V and 0 bases from J, with 15 bases in between. Germline V lookup: CDR1 DFQATT, CDR2 SNEGSKA (reference sequence). CDR3 in amino acids: CSARFLMGTSTDTQYF. The CDR3 DNA follows: TGCAGTGCTAGATTCTTGATGGGGACCAGCACAGATACGCAGTATTTT.

In this sample, this clonotype turned up a few times. V gene TRBV29-1 combines with J gene TRBJ2-5; D gene ambiguous. V was pared by 5 bases and J by 0 bases, with 7 bases between. This CDR3 region has 12 residues. Germline assignment: CDR1 SQVTM and CDR2 ANQGSEA. The CDR3 nucleotides are TGCAGCGTTAGACTGTACCAAGAGACCCAGTACTTC. This codes for CSVRLYQETQYF. Drawing the rest from reference TRBV29-1 and TRBJ2-5, the complete variable domain is SAVISQKPSRDICQRGTSLTIQCQVDSQVTMMFWYRQQPGQSLTLIATANQGSEATYESGFVIDKFPISRPNLTFSTLTVSNMSPEDSSIYLCSVRLYQETQYFGPGTRLLVL.

The chain carries TRBV12-3 or TRBV12-4 and TRBJ1-2, with D hard to call. The ends were cut back, 1 base at V and 8 bases at J, with 8 bases in the middle. The CDR3 is 12 residues long. The CDR3: CASSLGARGYTF. In nucleotides, the CDR3 is TGTGCCAGCAGTTTAGGGGCGCGGGGCTACACCTTC.

This clonotype appeared once. This chain uses TRBV20-1 with TRBJ2-1, with D unresolved. Trimming removed 1 base at V and 10 bases at J, with 11 bases between. Germline V gene data show CDR1 as DFQATT and CDR2 as SNEGSKA (reference sequence). The CDR3 sequence is 12 residues long. The CDR3 region has the DNA TGCAGTGCTAGAGTTGCCTCCAACGAGCAGTTCTTC. It specifies CSARVASNEQFF.

This clonotype was observed a few times. This sequence joins TRBV2 and TRBJ1-5, with no clear D. Trimming cost V 4 bases and J 0 bases, with 10 bases left between them. CDR1 and CDR2 (germline): SNHLY, FYNNEI. The CDR3 loop spans 15 amino acids. The CDR3 reads CASSARGYSNQPQHF. The DNA of the CDR3 is TGTGCCAGCAGTGCAAGAGGGTATAGCAATCAGCCCCAGCATTTT.

The chain combines TRBV7-9 with TRBJ2-7, with 7 bases that match TRBD1. CDR1 is SEHNR, CDR2 FQNEAQ, per germline (reference sequence). The ends lost 5 bases at V and 4 bases at J; junction bases unmatched: 11. There are 15 residues in the CDR3. The CDR3 sequence: CASSPRQGRNYEQYF. The DNA for the CDR3 is TGTGCCAGCAGCCCGAGACAGGGACGGAATTACGAGCAGTACTTC.

The chain has TRBV6-5 and TRBJ1-2; D is ambiguous. Germline V CDR1 and CDR2: MNHEY, SVGAGI. Trimming took off 0 bases at V and 0 bases at J, with 11 bases between the two ends. The length of the CDR3 is 16 residues. The CDR3 here is CASSYSPAGSNYGYTF. The CDR3 nucleotides read TGTGCCAGCAGTTACTCCCCCGCGGGTTCTAACTATGGCTACACCTTC.

The chain combines TRBV20-1 with TRBJ2-5; 7 bases are a match to TRBD1. V was pared by 3 bases and J by 2 bases, with 15 bases of the junction left unmatched. Germline V gene data show CDR1 as DFQATT and CDR2 as SNEGSKA (reference sequence). The CDR3 sequence is 17 residues long. CDR3 DNA: TGCAGTGCTAGGACTTATTCGGCTGGGGGACAGCAAGAGACCCAGTACTTC. Amino acid sequence: CSARTYSAGGQQETQYF.

This clonotype was counted between two and nine times. The V call is TRBV11-2, the J call TRBJ1-1; tentative D call: TRBD1 (5 bases). V dropped 2 bases and J dropped 6 bases, with 10 bases sitting between them. Germline V gives CDR1 SGHAT, CDR2 FQNNGV. The CDR3 has 13 residues. CDR3 amino acids: CASSLSGRAEAFF. The CDR3 nucleotides read TGTGCCAGCAGCTTATCAGGGCGCGCTGAAGCTTTCTTT. Full variable domain (missing parts from reference TRBV11-2 and TRBJ1-1): EAGVAQSPRYKIIEKRQSVAFWCNPISGHATLYWYQQILGQGPKLLIQFQNNGVVDDSQLPKDRFSAERLKGVDSTLKIQPAKLEDSAVYLCASSLSGRAEAFFGQGTRLTVV.

As DNA, the CDR3 is TGTGCCATCACAGGATTCTTAAACAATGGCTACACCTTC. This gives the protein CAITGFLNNGYTF. The V gene is TRBV21-1, the J gene TRBJ1-2; the D call in the table, TRBD1, was not verified against the DNA. TRBV21-1 is annotated as a pseudogene. The CDR3 is 13 amino acids.

The V gene is TRBV29-1, the J gene TRBJ2-5, with a tentative D call TRBD1 (7 bases). Trimming shortened V by 3 bases and J by 5 bases, and 16 bases separated the two germline ends. Germline CDR1 reads SQVTM; CDR2 reads ANQGSEA. The CDR3 has 14 residues. CDR3 nucleotide sequence: TGCAGCGTTGAGGAGGGGGCGGCTAGGGAGACCCAGTACTTC. This sequence encodes CSVEEGAARETQYF.

V gene TRBV11-1 combines with J gene TRBJ2-1; 8 nucleotides agree with TRBD2. This CDR3 region has 15 residues. Germline V lookup: CDR1 SGHAT, CDR2 FQDESV (reference sequence). Trimming at V came to 5 bases and at J to 14 bases, leaving 17 bases not matched to a gene. In DNA form, the CDR3 reads TGTGCCAGCAGCCCCGTGGGGCTAGCGGGTAAGAAGGAGTTCTTC. Its protein product is CASSPVGLAGKKEFF.

The table lists this clonotype with a few counts. The V call is TRBV25-1, the J call TRBJ2-3; possible D gene TRBD2, 6 bases. From germline, CDR1 is MGHDK and CDR2 SYGVNS. V lost 1 base, J lost 4 bases, and 12 bases lay in between. This CDR3 comprises 15 residues. The CDR3 DNA is TGTGCCAGCAGTGAATCGACGGGAGTGGCAGATACGCAGTATTTT. Protein sequence: CASSESTGVADTQYF. Full variable domain (remainder filled in from reference TRBV25-1 and TRBJ2-3): EADIYQTPRYLVIGTGKKITLECSQTMGHDKMYWYQQDPGMELHLIHYSYGVNSTEKGDLSSESTVSRIRTEHFPLTLESARPSHTSQYLCASSESTGVADTQYFGPGTRLTVL.

In this sample, this clonotype turned up a few times. The chain carries TRBV20-1 and TRBJ1-1; 7 bases match TRBD1. The CDR3 runs 10 residues. The germline CDR1 and CDR2 sequences are DFQATT and SNEGSKA (reference sequence). The V and J ends lost 5 bases and 7 bases, in that order; junction bases with no gene match: 1. This chain's CDR3 is CSAGTVEAFF. CDR3 DNA: TGCAGTGCTGGGACAGTTGAAGCTTTCTTT.

This clonotype occurred a few times. This chain uses TRBV20-1 with TRBJ2-1; D is undetermined. CDR1 and CDR2 (germline): DFQATT, SNEGSKA (reference sequence). Trimming stripped 0 bases from V and 2 bases from J, with 14 bases between. CDR3 size: 16 residues. CDR3 coding DNA: TGCAGTGCTAGAGATCGTGGCTCGAAGCCCTACAATGAGCAGTTCTTC. Residues: CSARDRGSKPYNEQFF.